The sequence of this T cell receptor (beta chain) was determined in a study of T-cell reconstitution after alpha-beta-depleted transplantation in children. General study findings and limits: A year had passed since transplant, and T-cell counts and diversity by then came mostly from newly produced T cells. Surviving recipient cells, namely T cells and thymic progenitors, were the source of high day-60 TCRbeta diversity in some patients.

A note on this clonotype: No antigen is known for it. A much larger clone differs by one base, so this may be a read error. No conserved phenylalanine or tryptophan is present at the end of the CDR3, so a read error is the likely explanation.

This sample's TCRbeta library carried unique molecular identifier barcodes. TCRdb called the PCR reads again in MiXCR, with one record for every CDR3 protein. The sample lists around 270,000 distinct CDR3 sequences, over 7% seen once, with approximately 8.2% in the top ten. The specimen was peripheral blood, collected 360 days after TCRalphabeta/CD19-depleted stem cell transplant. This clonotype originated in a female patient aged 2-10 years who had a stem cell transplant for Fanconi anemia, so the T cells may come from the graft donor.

The chain's CDR3 is CASSSGQGRWYEQYY. CDR3 nucleotides: TGTGCCAGCAGCTCCGGACAGGGTCGGTGGTACGAGCAGTACTAC. The chain employs TRBV7-2 and TRBJ2-7, with 8 bases identical to TRBD1. V gave up 4 bases and J gave up 4 bases; unmatched junction bases: 9. CDR3 length: 15 residues. Germline loops: CDR1 SGHTA, CDR2 FQGNSA.